Listed below are T cell receptor beta chains from one sample, sequenced in a study of memory CD4+ T cells and cytomegalovirus serostatus. Profiling relied on immunoSEQ multiplex PCR, and the TCRdb table lists in-frame clones only, not all of them. The sample lists about 75,000 clones, roughly 78% occurring once. Sequencing input: memory CD4+ T cells from blood. The receptors shown here come from an adult in good health and CMV-seropositive. The CDR3 runs from the conserved cysteine through the conserved F or W. Each record gives: D gene, V gene, clone size, CDR3 length, J gene, CDR3 protein, CDR3 DNA. The D gene is left open where the match is weak. Size tells how often a clone was seen (once, few, many) or the class of an expanded clone, and some rows leave it out.

NA	TRBV11-3	NA	13	TRBJ2-3	CASSRSFADTQYF	TGTGCCAGCAGCCGCTCCTTCGCCGATACGCAGTATTTT
NA	TRBV5-1	NA	16	TRBJ2-5	CASSLVGGGYQETQYF	TGCGCCAGCAGCTTGGTAGGAGGGGGCTACCAAGAGACCCAGTACTTC
NA	TRBV5-1	NA	16	TRBJ1-1	CASSWRAGLVGTEAFF	TGCGCCAGCAGCTGGAGGGCAGGGCTCGTCGGCACTGAAGCTTTCTTT
TRBD2	TRBV18	NA	17	TRBJ2-2	CASSPSSTSGGTGELFF	TGTGCCAGCTCACCCAGCTCGACTAGCGGAGGGACCGGGGAGCTGTTTTTT
NA	TRBV4-2	NA	16	TRBJ2-5	CASSQARARSRETQYF	TGTGCCAGCAGCCAAGCTCGGGCACGATCCCGAGAGACCCAGTACTTC
NA	TRBV30	NA	14	TRBJ1-3	CAWRLGGSGNTIYF	TGTGCCTGGAGGTTAGGGGGTTCTGGAAACACCATATATTTT
NA	TRBV14	once	14	TRBJ1-2	CASSQDLRGEGYTF	TGTGCCAGCAGCCAAGATTTGAGAGGGGAGGGCTACACCTTC
NA	TRBV5-6	NA	13	TRBJ1-4	CASSLRQAEKLFF	TGTGCCAGCAGCTTAAGGCAGGCCGAAAAACTGTTTTTT
NA	TRBV19	NA	16	TRBJ1-2	CASSIGGVRGEDGYTF	TGTGCCAGTAGTATCGGAGGAGTCAGGGGCGAGGATGGCTACACCTTC
NA	TRBV4-1	NA	13	TRBJ1-1	CASSQELNTEAFF	TGCGCCAGCAGCCAAGAACTGAACACTGAAGCTTTCTTT
NA	TRBV10-3	NA	14	TRBJ2-5	CAISEGGGRATQYF	TGTGCCATCAGTGAGGGAGGGGGCAGAGCGACCCAGTACTTC
NA	TRBV7-8	once	13	TRBJ2-1	CASSSGLLNEQFF	TGTGCCAGCAGCTCGGGACTCCTCAATGAGCAGTTCTTC
NA	TRBV10-3	NA	13	TRBJ1-3	CAISVNREDTIYF	TGTGCCATCAGTGTAAACAGGGAGGACACCATATATTTT
NA	TRBV2	NA	11	TRBJ1-4	CASRSWEKLFF	TGTGCCAGCAGAAGCTGGGAAAAACTGTTTTTT
TRBD1	TRBV19	NA	18	TRBJ1-2	CASSTKGTGQLENYGYTF	TGTGCCAGTAGTACTAAAGGGACAGGGCAGTTGGAAAACTATGGCTACACCTTC
TRBD2	TRBV11-2	NA	16	TRBJ2-5	CASSLPSGGDQETQYF	TGTGCCAGCAGCTTACCTAGCGGGGGAGACCAAGAGACCCAGTACTTC
NA	TRBV9	few	13	TRBJ1-1	CASSVYYGGEAFF	TGTGCCAGCAGCGTATACTACGGAGGTGAAGCTTTCTTT
TRBD1	TRBV9	few	15	TRBJ1-1	CASSGGQGANTEAFF	TGTGCCAGCAGCGGAGGACAGGGGGCAAACACTGAAGCTTTCTTT
NA	TRBV11-3	few	14	TRBJ1-1	CASSLGQASTEAFF	TGTGCCAGCAGCTTAGGACAGGCTTCCACTGAAGCTTTCTTT
TRBD2	TRBV30	once	15	TRBJ2-3	CAWKRTGGESGTQYF	TGTGCCTGGAAAAGGACGGGAGGAGAATCCGGGACGCAGTATTTT
TRBD2	TRBV11-3	NA	19	TRBJ2-5	CASSLDPGLGPKGGETQYF	TGTGCCAGCAGCTTAGACCCGGGACTAGGCCCAAAGGGAGGAGAGACCCAGTACTTC
TRBD1	TRBV5-1	NA	13	TRBJ2-7	CASSTGDSYEQYF	TGCGCCAGCAGTACAGGGGACTCCTACGAGCAGTACTTC
NA	TRBV7-2	NA	12	TRBJ2-1	CASSSDWTEQFF	TGTGCCAGCAGCTCTGACTGGACTGAGCAGTTCTTC
TRBD2	TRBV7-7	NA	16	TRBJ2-3	CASSLGLAGVSDTQYF	TGTGCCAGCAGCTTGGGACTAGCGGGAGTATCAGATACGCAGTATTTT